Listed below are T cell receptor beta chains from one sample, sequenced in a study of tumor and adjacent non-tumor tissue in lung cancer. One entry per CDR3 protein results from TCRdb running MiXCR on the multiplex PCR reads. The table shows around 40,000 distinct CDR3 sequences, with about three fifths occurring only once. The sample consisted of distant non-tumor lung tissue. These receptor sequences come from a man between 45 and 60 years old with non-small cell lung cancer. The CDR3 runs from the conserved cysteine through the conserved F or W. Each record gives: J gene, V gene, CDR3 length, D gene, CDR3 protein. A D gene is named only where the DNA matches it firmly.

>TRBJ2-5|TRBV11-1|14|-
CASSSTGSQETQYF
>TRBJ1-2|TRBV2|15|-
CASSEERGERYGYTF
>TRBJ2-1|TRBV20-1|12|TRBD2
CSARSSGKAQFF
>TRBJ2-2|TRBV14|17|TRBD2
CATSQPGLAGGTGELFF
>TRBJ2-2|TRBV6-1|14|-
CACSEYGDTGELFF
>TRBJ1-2|TRBV20-1|9|-
CSAPPGYTF
>TRBJ2-7|TRBV11-2|14|-
CASRTQGANYEQYF
>TRBJ1-5|TRBV19|15|TRBD1
CASSMSTGIGQPQHF
>TRBJ1-1|TRBV11-2|15|-
CASSLALQGATEAFF
>TRBJ2-7|TRBV5-1|13|-
CASSLDFWYEQYF
>TRBJ2-7|TRBV6-5|15|-
CVSSYSERRQYEQYF
>TRBJ1-6|TRBV5-1|17|-
CASSQGHRDSYNSPLHF
>TRBJ2-5|TRBV7-8|15|TRBD1
CASSLKEQGKETQYF
>TRBJ2-7|TRBV5-1|14|-
CASSLIVPPYEQYF
>TRBJ2-1|TRBV6-1|14|TRBD1
CAKLRDRGNNEQFF
>TRBJ1-4|TRBV12-3/TRBV12-4|16|-
CASSRPSGSTNEKLFF
>TRBJ2-2|TRBV20-1|13|-
CSASRGNTGELLF